The rows below give T cell receptor beta chains drawn from one sample of a study of cytomegalovirus exposure and HLA in healthy donors. The repertoire was sequenced with immunoSEQ multiplex PCR; TCRdb's copy has only in-frame clones and lacks some. The sample yields fewer than 90,000 clones, about 93% seen once. The sequenced sample consisted of PBMCs. These receptors were taken from a woman between 18 and 29 years old in good health and CMV-seronegative. CDR3s include the opening cysteine and the closing phenylalanine or tryptophan. Fields, in order: J gene, clone size, D gene, V gene, CDR3 length, CDR3 DNA, CDR3 protein. A D gene is named only where the DNA matches it firmly. Expanded clones are given a class, and other clones once, few, many or no size at all.

>TRBJ1-4|NA|NA|TRBV27|12
TGTGCCAGCAGAGGGGTGGGAGAAAAACTGTTTTTT
CASRGVGEKLFF
>TRBJ2-3|NA|NA|TRBV5-6|16
TGTGCCAGCAGCCAAATGGACAGGGACTACACAGATACGCAGTATTTT
CASSQMDRDYTDTQYF
>TRBJ2-7|once|NA|TRBV6-5|14
TGTGCCAGCAGTACAAGGAACGGGGGTTACGAGCAGTACTTC
CASSTRNGGYEQYF
>TRBJ1-1|NA|NA|TRBV2|15
TGTGCCAGCAGTGAACGAGAAGCAGGGAACACTGAAGCTTTCTTT
CASSEREAGNTEAFF
>TRBJ1-2|NA|TRBD1|TRBV15|16
TGTGCCACCAGCAGAGAAGGGGGGACAGGGGGCTATGGCTACACCTTC
CATSREGGTGGYGYTF
>TRBJ2-1|once|NA|TRBV27|16
TGTGCCAGCACCCCAACCGCAGGGCCAACCTACAATGAGCAGTTCTTC
CASTPTAGPTYNEQFF
>TRBJ1-2|NA|NA|TRBV7-2|14
TGTGCCAGCAGCTTATATCCAGATCCCTATGGCTACACCTTC
CASSLYPDPYGYTF
>TRBJ1-2|NA|NA|TRBV7-9|15
TGTGCCAGCAGCTCCGGGGGGGGCTGGGACTATGGCTACACCTTC
CASSSGGGWDYGYTF
>TRBJ1-6|NA|TRBD1|TRBV6-5|13
TGTGCCAGCAGCAGACAGGGAAATTCACCCCTCCACTTT
CASSRQGNSPLHF
>TRBJ2-1|NA|TRBD1|TRBV5-1|15
TGCGCCAGCAGCATAGGGGGCAATTCCTACAATGAGCAGTTCTTC
CASSIGGNSYNEQFF
>TRBJ2-6|NA|TRBD2|TRBV6-1|16
TGTGCCAGCAGTGAATCGGGAGGGTCCGGGGCCAACGTCCTGACTTTC
CASSESGGSGANVLTF
>TRBJ2-7|NA|NA|TRBV28|14
TGTGCCAGCAGTTGGACAGAGATCTCCTACGAGCAGTACTTC
CASSWTEISYEQYF
>TRBJ2-6|NA|TRBD2|TRBV6-4|16
TGTGCCAGCAGTGCGGGGGGGAGCTCTGGGGCCAACGTCCTGACTTTC
CASSAGGSSGANVLTF
>TRBJ2-2|NA|NA|TRBV30|15
TGTGCCTGGACCAGACCCGGGACAATGGCCGGGGAGCTGTTTTTT
CAWTRPGTMAGELFF
>TRBJ1-1|NA|NA|TRBV27|14
TGTGCCAGCAGTCCACAGGGTTCTGGCACTGAAGCTTTCTTT
CASSPQGSGTEAFF
>TRBJ1-1|NA|NA|TRBV5-1|13
TGCGCCAGCAGCTTGGCTTCGAACACTGAAGCTTTCTTT
CASSLASNTEAFF
>TRBJ1-1|NA|TRBD1|TRBV2|12
TGTGCCAGCAGTGCAGGGGGCACTGAAGCTTTCTTT
CASSAGGTEAFF
>TRBJ2-1|NA|TRBD2|TRBV6-4|17
TGTGCCAGCAGTTCGACTAGCGGGGGGGCCGCCTACAATGAGCAGTTCTTC
CASSSTSGGAAYNEQFF
>TRBJ2-2|NA|NA|TRBV2|15
TGTGCCAGCAGTGTCCATCGACAGAACACCGGGGAGCTGTTTTTT
CASSVHRQNTGELFF
>TRBJ2-2|few|TRBD1|TRBV30|15
TGTGCCTGGAGTACACAGGGGAGAGACACCGGGGAGCTGTTTTTT
CAWSTQGRDTGELFF
>TRBJ1-3|NA|NA|TRBV10-3|14
TGTGCCATCAGTGAGTCGAGCTCTGGAAACACCATATATTTT
CAISESSSGNTIYF
>TRBJ2-7|NA|NA|TRBV28|15
TGTGCCAGCAGCCAAACCACCCTTCCTAGCTACGAGCAGTACTTC
CASSQTTLPSYEQYF
>TRBJ2-5|NA|NA|TRBV7-8|14
TGTGCCAGCAGCTTGGAGGACTGGGCGGAGACCCAGTACTTC
CASSLEDWAETQYF
>TRBJ1-6|few|TRBD1|TRBV27|13
TGTGCCAGCAGTTTGACAGGGGGTTCGCCCCTCCACTTT
CASSLTGGSPLHF
>TRBJ2-1|NA|TRBD2|TRBV27|14
TGTGCCAGCAGAGAAGCGGGAGGGTACAATGAGCAGTTCTTC
CASREAGGYNEQFF
>TRBJ1-2|NA|TRBD1|TRBV4-3|17
TGCGCCAGCAGCCAAGAAGTGGGACAGCTTGCTTTCGATGGCTACACCTTC
CASSQEVGQLAFDGYTF
>TRBJ2-1|once|NA|TRBV6-5|14
TGTGCCAGCCGGGGACTTGACTCCTACAATGAGCAGTTCTTC
CASRGLDSYNEQFF
>TRBJ2-7|NA|TRBD1|TRBV4-1|14
TGCGCCAGCAGTGGACAGGGGGCGACCTACGAGCAGTACTTC
CASSGQGATYEQYF
>TRBJ1-4|NA|NA|TRBV4-1|17
TGCGCCAGCAGCCAAGCTGGAGGGAGTGGGTTGTACGAAAAACTGTTTTTT
CASSQAGGSGLYEKLFF
>TRBJ1-1|NA|NA|TRBV7-3|14
TGTGCCAGCAGCCCACAAGGGGAGGACACTGAAGCTTTCTTT
CASSPQGEDTEAFF
>TRBJ1-1|NA|NA|TRBV30|12
TGTGCCCTAGTCACCATGAACACTGAAGCTTTCTTT
CALVTMNTEAFF
>TRBJ2-3|NA|NA|TRBV18|16
TGTGCCAGCTCACCGCCAGGGGCTATATGGACAGATACGCAGTATTTT
CASSPPGAIWTDTQYF
>TRBJ2-2|NA|TRBD2|TRBV29-1|16
TGCAGCGTTGGGGTTAGCGGGGGATCGAACACCGGGGAGCTGTTTTTT
CSVGVSGGSNTGELFF
>TRBJ2-3|NA|TRBD1|TRBV4-1|15
TGCGCCAGCGATAACAGACAGGGACACACAGATACGCAGTATTTT
CASDNRQGHTDTQYF
>TRBJ2-1|NA|TRBD2|TRBV6-6|14
TGTGCCAGCAGTTACGCCGGGAGGGACAATGAGCAGTTCTTC
CASSYAGRDNEQFF
>TRBJ2-3|NA|TRBD2|TRBV11-1|14
TGTGCCAGCAGCTTAGTCGGGCCTAGCGGGGGGCAGTATTTT
CASSLVGPSGGQYF
>TRBJ1-4|NA|NA|TRBV5-6|13
TGTGCCAGCAGCTTGGGCTACAATGAAAAACTGTTTTTT
CASSLGYNEKLFF
>TRBJ2-3|NA|TRBD1|TRBV11-2|16
TGTGCCAGCAGCTTAGGAACCGGGACAGTCACAGATACGCAGTATTTT
CASSLGTGTVTDTQYF